Below, 14 T cell receptor beta chains from the same sample are listed, as sequenced in a study of T cell responses to AZD1222 COVID-19 vaccine (TCRdb year 2021). The sample's time point, from its label and the paper: about 28 days (+/-7) after the second vaccine dose. Library creation used the immunoSEQ multiplex PCR assay. As stored in TCRdb, this immuneACCESS dataset retains in-frame rearrangements with V and J assigned. A fraction of the clones does not appear; measured against another copy, unresolved V genes explain less than half of the discrepancy, and the remainder lacks a known reason. The sample table records approximately 17,000 clones; about three quarters of these occur just once. The top ten clonotypes cover approximately 15% of the sample. Specimen: peripheral blood, collected 28 days after the second AZD1222 dose. The receptors shown here come from an adult who received the AZD1222 COVID-19 vaccine.

J is TRBJ1-1 and V is TRBV6-5; 7 bases are shared with TRBD1. Germline V gene lookup returns CDR1 MNHEY and CDR2 SVGAGI. The CDR3 has 14 amino acids. Trimming took 4 bases from V and 0 from J; bases not matched to a gene: 2. The CDR3 reads CASSSQGLNTEAFF. DNA of the CDR3: TGTGCCAGCAGTTCACAGGGGCTGAACACTGAAGCTTTCTTT.

In this sample, this clone turned up a few times. This chain uses TRBV3-1 (or the pseudogene TRBV3-2) with TRBJ1-1, with D maybe TRBD1 (5 bases). In germline, CDR1 is LGHDT, CDR2 YNNKEL (reference sequence). This CDR3 is built from 16 residues. V was clipped by 0 bases and J by 5 bases, with 16 bases between them. For the CDR3, the DNA is TGTGCCAGCAGCCAAGAGAGGGGCTCTACTTATACTGAAGCTTTCTTT. This codes for CASSQERGSTYTEAFF.

CDR3 DNA sequence: TGTGCCAGCAGTTTCGAGGGAACAGATACGCAGTATTTT. This codes for CASSFEGTDTQYF. The genes are TRBV12-3 or TRBV12-4 and TRBJ2-3; tentative D call: TRBD2 (5 bases). Trimming left V 3 bases short and J 3 bases short, with 7 bases between. CDR3 size: 13 residues.

This clone was found once. J is TRBJ1-1 and V is TRBV5-1; no definite D call. The V end lost 0 bases, the J end lost 11 bases, and 17 bases lay between the germline ends. CDR3 length: 14 residues. Germline loops: CDR1 SGHRS, CDR2 YFSETQ. The CDR3 here is CASSLGSAGGWAFF. Here the CDR3 DNA reads TGCGCCAGCAGCTTGGGGTCCGCGGGCGGATGGGCTTTCTTT.

This clone was picked up one time. The chain has TRBV28 and TRBJ1-3, with D possibly matching TRBD1 (5 bases). The V end lost 10 bases, the J end lost 0 bases, and 13 bases lay between the germline ends. The CDR3 sequence is 14 residues long. Looked up from germline, CDR1 is MDHEN and CDR2 is SYDVKM. The CDR3 DNA follows: TGTGCCATCCATGGGGGGTACTCTGGAAACACCATATATTTT. Protein sequence: CAIHGGYSGNTIYF.

V usage is TRBV6-1 and J usage is TRBJ1-1; tentative D call: TRBD1 (5 bases). The germline V gene has CDR1 MNHNS and CDR2 SASEGT. With 1 base removed from V and 3 bases from J, the gap between germline ends came to 12 bases. The CDR3 loop spans 15 amino acids. The CDR3 is CASSEGAGKYTEAFF. CDR3 DNA sequence: TGTGCCAGCAGTGAAGGTGCAGGGAAGTACACTGAAGCTTTCTTT.

This rearrangement joins TRBV10-3 to TRBJ2-1; possibly TRBD1 for D (6 bases). Germline CDR1 is ENHRY and CDR2 is SYGVKD. V lost 2 bases to trimming and J lost 9 bases, with 8 bases between them. The CDR3 covers 12 residues. The CDR3 region is CAISEPDSEQFF. The CDR3 DNA is TGTGCCATCAGTGAGCCGGACAGTGAGCAGTTCTTC.

This chain connects TRBV10-2 to TRBJ1-2; D is possibly TRBD1 (5 bases). Trimming cost V 6 bases and J 6 bases, with 23 bases left between them. Germline V gene lookup returns CDR1 WSHSY and CDR2 SAAADI. The CDR3 covers 16 residues. The CDR3 loop is CASREQVGLGPHGYTF. CDR3 sequence (DNA): TGCGCCAGCAGGGAGCAGGTTGGCTTGGGGCCTCATGGCTACACCTTC.

This sequence joins TRBV27 and TRBJ2-3; D gene uncertain. Germline V lookup: CDR1 MNHEY, CDR2 SMNVEV (reference sequence). The CDR3 is 12 amino acids. Trimming took 8 bases from V and 7 from J, leaving 13 bases between them. The CDR3 spells CASGFDDNTQYF. In DNA form, the CDR3 reads TGTGCCAGCGGATTCGACGATAATACGCAGTATTTT.

The CDR3 bases are TGTGCCAGCAGCTTAGAATGGGGGGTCGAAGCTTTCTTT. Amino acid sequence: CASSLEWGVEAFF. The V call is TRBV7-2, the J call TRBJ1-1, with a tentative D call TRBD1 (5 bases). The CDR3 has 13 residues. The V gene lost 1 base and the J gene lost 8 bases, with 11 bases spanning the gap. Germline CDR1 SGHTA, CDR2 FQGNSA.

This clone was picked up a small number of times. The CDR3 spells CASSLVASGSYNEQFF. CDR3 DNA sequence: TGTGCCAGCAGCTTAGTGGCTAGCGGATCCTACAATGAGCAGTTCTTC. The chain carries TRBV7-2 and TRBJ2-1; 7 positions agree with TRBD2. The length of the CDR3 is 16 residues. The ends lost 1 base at V and 1 base at J; junction bases unmatched: 4. Germline CDR1 is SGHTA and CDR2 is FQGNSA.

The chain uses TRBV5-1 and TRBJ2-1, with D hard to call. This CDR3 region has 12 residues. In germline, CDR1 is SGHRS, CDR2 YFSETQ. With 1 base removed from V and 7 bases from J, the gap between germline ends came to 6 bases. In DNA form, the CDR3 reads TGCGCCAGCAGCTTGAAGTGGAATGAGCAGTTCTTC. Its translation: CASSLKWNEQFF.

The chain employs TRBV4-1 and TRBJ2-7; TRBD1 matches at 8 bases. This CDR3 has 15 amino acids. CDR1 and CDR2 (germline): MGHRA, YSYEKL. J gave up 3 bases and V 4 bases, and 8 bases lay outside the gene matches. CDR3 sequence: CASSLAPGQVYEQYF. CDR3 nucleotides: TGCGCCAGCAGCCTCGCACCGGGACAGGTCTACGAGCAGTACTTC.

This rearrangement joins TRBV2 to TRBJ2-7; D unresolved. V was trimmed by 7 bases and J by 3 bases, leaving 16 bases between them. CDR3 length: 14 amino acids. The germline V gene encodes CDR1 SNHLY and CDR2 FYNNEI. Written as DNA, the CDR3 is TGTGCCAGCACAGAAGGCGGATCCCTCTACGAGCAGTACTTC. Encoded protein: CASTEGGSLYEQYF.